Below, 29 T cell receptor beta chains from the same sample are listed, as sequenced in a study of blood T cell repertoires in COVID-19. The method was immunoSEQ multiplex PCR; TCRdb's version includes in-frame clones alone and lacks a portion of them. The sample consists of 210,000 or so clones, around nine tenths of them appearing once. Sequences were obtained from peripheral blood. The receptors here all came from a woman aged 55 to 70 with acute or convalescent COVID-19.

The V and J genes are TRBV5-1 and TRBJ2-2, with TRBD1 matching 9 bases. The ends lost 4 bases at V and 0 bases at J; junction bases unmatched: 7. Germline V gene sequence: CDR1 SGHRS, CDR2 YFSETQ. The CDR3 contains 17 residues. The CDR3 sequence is CASSTRTGATNTGELFF. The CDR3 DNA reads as TGCGCCAGCAGCACCCGGACAGGGGCTACGAACACCGGGGAGCTGTTTTTT.

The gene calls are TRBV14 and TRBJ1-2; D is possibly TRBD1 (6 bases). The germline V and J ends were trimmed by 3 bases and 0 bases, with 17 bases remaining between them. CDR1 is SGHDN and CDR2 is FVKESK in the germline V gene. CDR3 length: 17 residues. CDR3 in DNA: TGTGCCAGCAGCCAGGCCTTGGGGGCTGCAGCTAACTATGGCTACACCTTC. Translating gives CASSQALGAAANYGYTF.

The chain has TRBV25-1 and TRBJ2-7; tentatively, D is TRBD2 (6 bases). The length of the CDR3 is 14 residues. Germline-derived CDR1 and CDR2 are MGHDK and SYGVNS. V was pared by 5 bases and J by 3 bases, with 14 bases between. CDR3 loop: CASSRLEGLYEQYF. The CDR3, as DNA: TGTGCCAGCAGTCGACTAGAGGGCCTCTACGAGCAGTACTTC.

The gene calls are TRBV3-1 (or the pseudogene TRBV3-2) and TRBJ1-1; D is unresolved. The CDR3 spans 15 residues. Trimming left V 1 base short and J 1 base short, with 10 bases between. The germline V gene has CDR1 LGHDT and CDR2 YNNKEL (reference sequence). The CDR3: CASSQGERWNTEAFF. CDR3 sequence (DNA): TGTGCCAGCAGCCAAGGCGAGCGGTGGAACACTGAAGCTTTCTTT.

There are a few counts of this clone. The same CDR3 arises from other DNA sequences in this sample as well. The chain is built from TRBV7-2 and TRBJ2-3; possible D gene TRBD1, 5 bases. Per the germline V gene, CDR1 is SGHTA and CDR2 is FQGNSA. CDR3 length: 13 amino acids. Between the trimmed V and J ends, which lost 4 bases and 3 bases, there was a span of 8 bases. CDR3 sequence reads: CASSSQGTDTQYF. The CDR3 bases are TGTGCCAGCAGCTCTCAGGGAACAGATACGCAGTATTTT.

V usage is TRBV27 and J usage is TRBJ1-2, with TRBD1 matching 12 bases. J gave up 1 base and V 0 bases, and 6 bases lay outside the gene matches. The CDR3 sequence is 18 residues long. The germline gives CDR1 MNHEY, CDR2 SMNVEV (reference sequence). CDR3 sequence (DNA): TGTGCCAGCAGTTTATCCCCGGGACAGGGGGCCCTTAACTATGGCTACACCTTC. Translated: CASSLSPGQGALNYGYTF.

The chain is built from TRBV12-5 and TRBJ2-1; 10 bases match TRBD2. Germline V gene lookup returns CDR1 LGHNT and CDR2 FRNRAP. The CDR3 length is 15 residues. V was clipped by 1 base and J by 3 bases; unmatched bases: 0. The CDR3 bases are TGTGCTAGTGGTTTGGGGACTAGCGGCTACAATGAGCAGTTCTTC. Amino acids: CASGLGTSGYNEQFF.

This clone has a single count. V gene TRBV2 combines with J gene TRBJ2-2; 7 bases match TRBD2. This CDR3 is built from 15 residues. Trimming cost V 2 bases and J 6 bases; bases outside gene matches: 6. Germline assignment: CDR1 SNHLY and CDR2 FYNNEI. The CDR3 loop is CASSESSGVAGELFF. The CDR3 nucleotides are TGTGCCAGCAGTGAATCGAGCGGGGTAGCCGGGGAGCTGTTTTTT.

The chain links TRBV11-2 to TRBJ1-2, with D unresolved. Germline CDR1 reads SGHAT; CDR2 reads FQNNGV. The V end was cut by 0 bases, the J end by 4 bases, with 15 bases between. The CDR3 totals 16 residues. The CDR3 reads CASSLEPGSIGYGYTF. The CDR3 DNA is TGTGCCAGCAGCTTAGAACCGGGGTCTATTGGCTATGGCTACACCTTC.

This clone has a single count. CDR3 sequence: CARPRGTQYF. CDR3 in DNA: TGTGCCAGGCCGAGAGGTACGCAGTATTTT. The chain recombines TRBV19 with TRBJ2-3; D remains unclear. The germline CDR1 and CDR2 sequences are LNHDA and SQIVND (reference sequence). Trimming took 9 bases from V and 8 from J, leaving 9 bases between them. The CDR3 sequence is 10 residues long.

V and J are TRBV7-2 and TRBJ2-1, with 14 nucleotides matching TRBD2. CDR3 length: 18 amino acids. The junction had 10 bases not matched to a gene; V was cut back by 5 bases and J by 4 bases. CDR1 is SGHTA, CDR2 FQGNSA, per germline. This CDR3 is CASSPLGTSGRGYNEQFF. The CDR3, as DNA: TGTGCCAGCAGCCCCCTCGGGACTAGCGGGAGAGGGTACAATGAGCAGTTCTTC.

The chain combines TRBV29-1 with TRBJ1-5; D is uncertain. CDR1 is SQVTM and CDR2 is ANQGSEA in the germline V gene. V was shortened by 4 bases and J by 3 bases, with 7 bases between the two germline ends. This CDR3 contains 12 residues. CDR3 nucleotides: TGCAGCGTTGGGGCACCCAATCAGCCCCAGCATTTT. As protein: CSVGAPNQPQHF.

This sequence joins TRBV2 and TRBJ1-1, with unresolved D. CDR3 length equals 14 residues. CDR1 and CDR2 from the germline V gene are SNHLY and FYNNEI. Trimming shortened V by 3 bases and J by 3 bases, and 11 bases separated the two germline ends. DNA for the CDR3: TGTGCCAGCAGTGATCTAGTTGGTGACACTGAAGCTTTCTTT. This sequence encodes CASSDLVGDTEAFF.

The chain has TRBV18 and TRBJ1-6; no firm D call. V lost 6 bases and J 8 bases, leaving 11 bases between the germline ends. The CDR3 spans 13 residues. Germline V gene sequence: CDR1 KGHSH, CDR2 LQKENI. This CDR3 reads CASSPRSDSPLHF. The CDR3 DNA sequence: TGTGCCAGCTCCCCCCGGAGTGATTCACCCCTCCACTTT.

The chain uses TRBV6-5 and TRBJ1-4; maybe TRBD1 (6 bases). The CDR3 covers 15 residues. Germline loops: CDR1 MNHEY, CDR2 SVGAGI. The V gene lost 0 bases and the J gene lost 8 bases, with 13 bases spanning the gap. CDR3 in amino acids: CASSYSRQGFEKLFF. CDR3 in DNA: TGTGCCAGCAGTTACTCGAGGCAGGGGTTCGAAAAACTGTTTTTT.

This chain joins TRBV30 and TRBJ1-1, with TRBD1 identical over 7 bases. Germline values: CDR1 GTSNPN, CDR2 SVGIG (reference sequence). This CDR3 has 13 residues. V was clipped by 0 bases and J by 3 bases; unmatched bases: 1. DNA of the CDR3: TGTGCCTGGAGTGTACAGGGGTACACTGAAGCTTTCTTT. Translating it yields CAWSVQGYTEAFF.

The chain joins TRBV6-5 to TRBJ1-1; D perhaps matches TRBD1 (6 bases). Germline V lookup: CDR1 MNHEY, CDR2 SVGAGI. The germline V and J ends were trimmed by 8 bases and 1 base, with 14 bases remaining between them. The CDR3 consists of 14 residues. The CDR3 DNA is TGTGCCAGCCTCCCCGACAGGAGGAACACTGAAGCTTTCTTT. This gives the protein CASLPDRRNTEAFF.

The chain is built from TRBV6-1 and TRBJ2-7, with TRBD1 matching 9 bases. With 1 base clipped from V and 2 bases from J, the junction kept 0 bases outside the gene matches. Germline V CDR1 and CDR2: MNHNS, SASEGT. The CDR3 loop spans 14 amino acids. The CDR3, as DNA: TGTGCCAGCAGTGAAGGACAGGGGGCCTACGAGCAGTACTTC. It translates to CASSEGQGAYEQYF.

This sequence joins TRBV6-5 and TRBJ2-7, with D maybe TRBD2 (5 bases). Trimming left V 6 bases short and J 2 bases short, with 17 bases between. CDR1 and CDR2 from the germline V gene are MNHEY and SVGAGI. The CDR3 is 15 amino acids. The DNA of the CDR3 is TGTGCCAGCAGGATTCCGGTGGACGGGACCTACGAGCAGTACTTC. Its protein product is CASRIPVDGTYEQYF.

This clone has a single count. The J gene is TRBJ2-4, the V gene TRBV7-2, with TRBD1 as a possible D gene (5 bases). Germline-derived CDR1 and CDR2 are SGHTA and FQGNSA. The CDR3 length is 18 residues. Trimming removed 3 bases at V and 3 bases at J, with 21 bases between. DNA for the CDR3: TGTGCCAGCAGCTTTCCCTCGCTAGAGGCCAGGGTCAAAAACATTCAGTACTTC. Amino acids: CASSFPSLEARVKNIQYF.

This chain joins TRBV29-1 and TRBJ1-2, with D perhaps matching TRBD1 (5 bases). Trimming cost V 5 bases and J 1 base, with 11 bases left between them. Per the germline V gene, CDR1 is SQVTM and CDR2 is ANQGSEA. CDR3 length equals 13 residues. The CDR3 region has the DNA TGCAGCGTTTCAGACAGCTATAACTATGGCTACACCTTC. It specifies CSVSDSYNYGYTF.

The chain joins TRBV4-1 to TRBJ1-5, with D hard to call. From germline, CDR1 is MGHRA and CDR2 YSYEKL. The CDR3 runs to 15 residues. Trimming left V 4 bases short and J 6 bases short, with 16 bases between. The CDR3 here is CASSRIIGGGQPQHF. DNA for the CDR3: TGCGCCAGCAGCCGAATTATAGGCGGAGGTCAGCCCCAGCATTTT.

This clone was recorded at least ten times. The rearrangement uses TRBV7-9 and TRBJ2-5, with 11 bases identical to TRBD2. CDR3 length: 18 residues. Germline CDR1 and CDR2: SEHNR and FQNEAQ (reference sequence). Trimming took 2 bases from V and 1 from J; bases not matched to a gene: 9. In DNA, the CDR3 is TGTGCCAGCAGCTTACCACCCCGACTAGCGGGACTCCAAGAGACCCAGTACTTC. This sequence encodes CASSLPPRLAGLQETQYF.

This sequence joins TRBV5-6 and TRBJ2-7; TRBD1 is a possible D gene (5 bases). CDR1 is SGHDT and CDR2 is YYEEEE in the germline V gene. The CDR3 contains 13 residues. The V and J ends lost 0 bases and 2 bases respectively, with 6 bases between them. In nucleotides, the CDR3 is TGTGCCAGCAGCTTGGTGACAGCCTACGAGCAGTACTTC. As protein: CASSLVTAYEQYF.

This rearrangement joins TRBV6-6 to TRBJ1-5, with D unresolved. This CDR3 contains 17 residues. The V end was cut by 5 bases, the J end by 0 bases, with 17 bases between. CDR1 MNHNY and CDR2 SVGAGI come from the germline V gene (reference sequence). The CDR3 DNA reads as TGTGCCAGCAGTCTACGAGCCCTGGGAGGTAGCAATCAGCCCCAGCATTTT. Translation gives CASSLRALGGSNQPQHF.

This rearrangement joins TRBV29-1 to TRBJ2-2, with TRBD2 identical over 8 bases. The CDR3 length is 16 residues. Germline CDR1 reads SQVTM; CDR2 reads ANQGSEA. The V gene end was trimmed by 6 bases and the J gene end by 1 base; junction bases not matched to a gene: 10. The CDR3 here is CSVEHRAGGNTGELFF. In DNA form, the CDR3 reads TGCAGCGTCGAACACCGGGCGGGAGGGAACACCGGGGAGCTGTTTTTT.

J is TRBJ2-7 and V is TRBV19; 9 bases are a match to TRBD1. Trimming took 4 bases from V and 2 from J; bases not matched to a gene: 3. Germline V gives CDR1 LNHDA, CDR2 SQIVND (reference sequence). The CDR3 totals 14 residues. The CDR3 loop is CASSTTGGAYEQYF. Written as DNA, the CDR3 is TGTGCCAGTAGTACGACAGGGGGGGCCTACGAGCAGTACTTC.

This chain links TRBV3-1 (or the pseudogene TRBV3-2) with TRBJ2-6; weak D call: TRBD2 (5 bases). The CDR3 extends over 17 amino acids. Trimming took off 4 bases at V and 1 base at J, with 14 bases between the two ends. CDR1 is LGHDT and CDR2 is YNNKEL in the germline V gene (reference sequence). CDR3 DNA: TGTGCCAGCAGCCCTCGGAGGATAAGATCTGGGGCCAACGTCCTGACTTTC. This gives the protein CASSPRRIRSGANVLTF.

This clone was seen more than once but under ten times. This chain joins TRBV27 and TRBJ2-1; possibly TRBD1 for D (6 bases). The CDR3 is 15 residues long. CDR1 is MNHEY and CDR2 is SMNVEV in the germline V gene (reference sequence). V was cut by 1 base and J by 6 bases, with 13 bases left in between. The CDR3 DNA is TGTGCCAGCAGTTTATTTTGGGGGCAGACCAATGAGCAGTTCTTC. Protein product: CASSLFWGQTNEQFF.